Described below is a single TCR beta chain sequence and its context. This sample was taken from a study of blood T cell repertoires in COVID-19. Looking at the study overall: Specimens from acute and convalescent COVID-19 originated in the United States, Italy and Spain.

Using immunoSEQ multiplex PCR, the repertoire was profiled, and TCRdb retains in-frame clones only, with some absent. The sample contains about 190,000 clones, nearly 90% of which appear only once. The CDR3 is 16 amino acids. Trimming at V came to 5 bases and at J to 4 bases, leaving 11 bases not matched to a gene. Germline CDR1 and CDR2: LNHDA and SQIVND (reference sequence). This chain joins TRBV19 and TRBJ2-5, with TRBD1 identical over 9 bases. Sequencing input: peripheral blood. The TCR sequence derives from a man aged 50 or older with acute or convalescent COVID-19. The CDR3 region is CASSASPGTGIETQYF. CDR3 sequence (DNA): TGTGCCAGTAGTGCATCCCCCGGGACAGGGATAGAGACCCAGTACTTC.